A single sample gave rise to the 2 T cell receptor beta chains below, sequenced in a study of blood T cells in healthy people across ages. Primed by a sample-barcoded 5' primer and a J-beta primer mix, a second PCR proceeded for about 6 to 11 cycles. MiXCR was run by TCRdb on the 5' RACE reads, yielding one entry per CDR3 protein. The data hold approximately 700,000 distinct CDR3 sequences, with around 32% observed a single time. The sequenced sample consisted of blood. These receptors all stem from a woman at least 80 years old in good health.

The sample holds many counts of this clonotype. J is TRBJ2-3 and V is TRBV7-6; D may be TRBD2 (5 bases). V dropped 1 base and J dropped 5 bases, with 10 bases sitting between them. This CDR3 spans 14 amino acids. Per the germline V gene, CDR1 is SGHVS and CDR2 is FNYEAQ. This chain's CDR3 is CASSLVRSGDTQYF. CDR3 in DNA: TGTGCCAGCAGCTTAGTCCGGAGCGGAGATACGCAGTATTTT.

This CDR3 is CASSAGALANSPLHF. The DNA of the CDR3 is TGTGCCAGCAGTGCAGGGGCCTTAGCTAATTCACCCCTCCACTTT. The chain links TRBV2 to TRBJ1-6, with D possibly being TRBD1 (6 bases). This CDR3 contains 15 residues. V was clipped by 4 bases and J by 6 bases, with 13 bases between them. CDR1 and CDR2 (germline): SNHLY, FYNNEI.